This record looks at one T cell receptor beta chain sequence and its context. Its antigen is not identified. The PCR made use of 60 Vbeta and 13 Jbeta primers. TCRdb's table, derived via immunoSEQ multiplex PCR, lists solely in-frame clones and lacks some. This table has approximately 59,000 clones, 62% appearing once. This entry belongs to a study of cytomegalovirus exposure and HLA in healthy donors. Study background: The Caucasian-associated ancestry cluster held under 90% of a few hundred genotyped donors.

Trimming removed 0 bases from V and 1 base from J, with 7 bases in between. Germline V CDR1 and CDR2: SGDLS, YYNGEE. The length of the CDR3 is 14 residues. Overall study findings and caveats: Later, an analysis found that common viral pathogens appeared to be linked with several of the most significant clusters. The classifier was said to identify cytomegalovirus status with high specificity and sensitivity.

The rearrangement joins TRBV9 to TRBJ1-1; D possibly corresponds to TRBD1 (5 bases). The clonotype originates from a man aged 25-40 years in good health and CMV-seronegative. The sample consisted of PBMCs. The CDR3 here is CASSVVTGNTEAFF. In DNA form, the CDR3 reads TGTGCCAGCAGCGTAGTAACAGGGAACACTGAAGCTTTCTTT.